These T cell receptor beta chains were read from a single sample in a study of T cell responses to AZD1222 COVID-19 vaccine. Libraries were prepared by immunoSEQ multiplex PCR; TCRdb keeps only in-frame clonotypes and omits some of them. The profile covers fewer than 120,000 clones, with about 85% appearing a single time and roughly 3% taken by the ten largest. The source was peripheral blood, collected on day 0 of AZD1222 vaccination. Source of these receptors: an adult in good health. Each CDR3 is given with its conserved first and last residue. D genes are given only for firm matches. For some rows the clone size is stated as once, few or many, or as a class when expanded; others skip it.

>TRBJ1-3|TRBV5-1|NA|NA
TGCGCCAGCACTGAGAGCTCTGGAAACACCATATATTTT
CASTESSGNTIYF
>TRBJ1-2|TRBV3-1/TRBV3-2|NA|NA
TGTGCCAGCAGCCAAGGGTTCCGGGGAATCTATGGCTACACCTTC
CASSQGFRGIYGYTF
>TRBJ1-4|TRBV5-1|NA|NA
TGCGCCAGCAGCTCGGGCCACCAGGGATTTTCGGAAAAACTGTTTTTT
CASSSGHQGFSEKLFF
>TRBJ1-6|TRBV29-1|NA|NA
TGCAGCGTTTCCCAGGGACAAGACTCACCCCTCCACTTT
CSVSQGQDSPLHF
>TRBJ1-5|TRBV6-1|TRBD1|NA
TGTGCCAGCAGTGAAGGGGACAGCTTACCTCAGCCCCAGCATTTT
CASSEGDSLPQPQHF
>TRBJ1-1|TRBV12-3/TRBV12-4|NA|NA
TGTGCCAGCAGTGCCGAGATGAACACTGAAGCTTTCTTT
CASSAEMNTEAFF
>TRBJ2-3|TRBV7-2|NA|NA
TGTGCCAGCAGGCAGGTCACAGATACGCAGTATTTT
CASRQVTDTQYF
>TRBJ1-2|TRBV28|TRBD1|NA
TGTGCCAGCAGTTTGGGACAGGGGGCCTATGGCTACACCTTC
CASSLGQGAYGYTF
>TRBJ1-2|TRBV28|TRBD1|NA
TGTGCCAGCAGTGCCCGGACAGGGAATGGCTACACCTTC
CASSARTGNGYTF
>TRBJ1-1|TRBV18|NA|NA
TGTGCCAGCCGGACGGGGCCGAACACTGAAGCTTTCTTT
CASRTGPNTEAFF
>TRBJ2-7|TRBV9|TRBD1|few
TGTGCCAGCAGCGGAGCCGACAGGGGGCTTCACGAGCAGTACTTC
CASSGADRGLHEQYF
>TRBJ1-5|TRBV5-1|TRBD1|NA
TGCGCCAGCAGCCTTACAGGGGGAAATCAGCCCCAGCATTTT
CASSLTGGNQPQHF
>TRBJ1-6|TRBV28|TRBD1|NA
TGTGCCAGCAGTTTAGTTAAGACAGGGAGTAATTCACCCCTCCACTTT
CASSLVKTGSNSPLHF
>TRBJ2-1|TRBV7-3|TRBD2|NA
TGTGCCAGCAGCGCAATGGGGACTAGCGGGAATAGGAATGAGCAGTTCTTC
CASSAMGTSGNRNEQFF
>TRBJ2-1|TRBV3-1/TRBV3-2|TRBD2|NA
TGTGCCAGCAGCCAAGATGGACTAGCGCGGGCCGCTTACAATGAGCAGTTCTTC
CASSQDGLARAAYNEQFF
>TRBJ2-1|TRBV30|NA|NA
TGTGCCTGGAGTAAACAGTACAATGAGCAGTTCTTC
CAWSKQYNEQFF
>TRBJ1-5|TRBV7-9|NA|NA
TGTGCCAGCAGCTTAGCCATGGAGAATCAGCCCCAGCATTTT
CASSLAMENQPQHF
>TRBJ1-5|TRBV2|NA|once
TGTGCCAGCAGTGAATTAGGAGGGGCGGATTCCCAGCCCCAGCATTTT
CASSELGGADSQPQHF
>TRBJ2-2|TRBV7-6|NA|NA
TGTGCCAGCAGCTTAGCTGCCGGTTTTAACACCGGGGAGCTGTTTTTT
CASSLAAGFNTGELFF
>TRBJ2-7|TRBV2|NA|few
TGTGCCAGCACCCTCGGGAGGGGGCCCTACGAGCAGTACTTC
CASTLGRGPYEQYF
>TRBJ2-2|TRBV27|TRBD1|NA
TGTGCCAGCAGTAATAGGGACAGGTGGGGAGCCGGGGAGCTGTTTTTT
CASSNRDRWGAGELFF
>TRBJ2-5|TRBV28|NA|NA
TGTGCCAGCAACGGGGAAGAGACCCAGTACTTC
CASNGEETQYF
>TRBJ2-5|TRBV29-1|NA|NA
TGCAGCGTTGAAAGTGGGGGGGGCTTGGAGACCCAGTACTTC
CSVESGGGLETQYF
>TRBJ2-1|TRBV2|TRBD2|NA
TGTGCCAGCAGCCTTCTAGCGGGAGGGCGCAATGAGCAGTTCTTC
CASSLLAGGRNEQFF
>TRBJ1-1|TRBV10-3|TRBD1|NA
TGTGCCATCAGTGAAACTGGACAGGGGGTCACTGAAGCTTTCTTT
CAISETGQGVTEAFF
>TRBJ2-5|TRBV3-1/TRBV3-2|NA|NA
TGTGCCAGCAGCCAAGTACGGACGAGACAAGAGACCCAGTACTTC
CASSQVRTRQETQYF
>TRBJ2-6|TRBV6-1|NA|NA
TGTGCCAGCAGTGACCTCAGCAAGGGAGCTGGGGCCAACGTCCTGACTTTC
CASSDLSKGAGANVLTF
>TRBJ2-5|TRBV2|NA|NA
TGTGCCAGCAGCCCAGGTTCAGGGCGAGAGACCCAGTACTTC
CASSPGSGRETQYF
>TRBJ1-3|TRBV7-2|NA|NA
TGTGCCAGCAGCTTAGGCCTATCCGCCGCCATATATTTT
CASSLGLSAAIYF
>TRBJ2-2|TRBV27|NA|NA
TGTGCCAGCAGTTTATGGTCTAACACCGGGGAGCTGTTTTTT
CASSLWSNTGELFF
>TRBJ2-7|TRBV6-5|TRBD2|NA
TGTGCCAGCAGCCCACTAGCGGGGGAGAGAGAGCAGTACTTC
CASSPLAGEREQYF
>TRBJ1-5|TRBV19|TRBD1|NA
TGTGCCAGTAGTCATGGGACAGGGGTTAGCAATCAGCCCCAGCATTTT
CASSHGTGVSNQPQHF
>TRBJ2-1|TRBV5-1|NA|NA
TGCGCCAGCAGCCCGGGGGAGAGCTCCTACAATGAGCAGTTCTTC
CASSPGESSYNEQFF
>TRBJ1-2|TRBV28|NA|NA
TGTGCCAGCAGTTCCCCCCCCGCCACAGACTATGGCTACACCTTC
CASSSPPATDYGYTF
>TRBJ2-7|TRBV5-5|TRBD2|NA
TGTGCCAGCAGCCGTAGCGGGGGGGCCCACGAGCAGTACTTC
CASSRSGGAHEQYF
>TRBJ1-2|TRBV28|TRBD1|NA
TGTGCCAGCAGCCGCACCTTGACAGGGTTCTATGGCTACACCTTC
CASSRTLTGFYGYTF
>TRBJ1-1|TRBV12-3/TRBV12-4|NA|NA
TGTGCCAGCAGTTTAAGGGGAAACACTGAAGCTTTCTTT
CASSLRGNTEAFF
>TRBJ2-7|TRBV11-2|NA|NA
TGTGCCAGCAGCTTAATGTCCCGTTCGAGCTCCTACGAGCAGTACTTC
CASSLMSRSSSYEQYF
>TRBJ1-2|TRBV28|TRBD1|NA
TGTGCCAGCAGAACCGGGACAGGGGAAGGCTACACCTTC
CASRTGTGEGYTF
>TRBJ1-2|TRBV20-1|NA|NA
TGCAGTGCTCCGAATAACTATGGCTACACCTTC
CSAPNNYGYTF
>TRBJ1-4|TRBV18|NA|NA
TGTGCCAGCTCGCCCAACGGTCCAACTAATGAAAAACTGTTTTTT
CASSPNGPTNEKLFF
>TRBJ1-6|TRBV3-1/TRBV3-2|NA|NA
TGTGCCAGCAGCGGGAGGGGCCATAATTCACCCCTCCACTTT
CASSGRGHNSPLHF
>TRBJ1-2|TRBV2|NA|NA
TGTGCCAGCAAGACGGTGCAGGGCGCTGGCTACACCTTC
CASKTVQGAGYTF
>TRBJ2-7|TRBV6-2/TRBV6-3|NA|once
TGTGCCAGCAGTTACTACCGCACGGCCTCCTACGAGCAGTACTTC
CASSYYRTASYEQYF
>TRBJ2-3|TRBV10-1|NA|NA
TGCGCCAGCAGTGAGTCGGGGGGCGGAACAGATACGCAGTATTTT
CASSESGGGTDTQYF
>TRBJ1-6|TRBV10-2|TRBD1|few
TGCGCCAGCAGTACAACAGGGGAGGGTTCACCCCTCCACTTT
CASSTTGEGSPLHF
>TRBJ2-5|TRBV9|TRBD2|NA
TGTGCCAGCGCTAGCGGGAGTAGAGAGACCCAGTACTTC
CASASGSRETQYF
>TRBJ2-5|TRBV9|NA|few
TGTGCCAGCAGCGTAGGTTCCGGGGGACCAGAGACCCAGTACTTC
CASSVGSGGPETQYF
>TRBJ2-7|TRBV14|NA|NA
TGTGCCAGCAGCCAATCGTCCTACGAGCAGTACTTC
CASSQSSYEQYF
>TRBJ2-5|TRBV5-4|TRBD2|NA
TGTGCCAGCAGCTTGGGAGGTCGTGCGGGGGGGCTCTTAGAGACCCAGTACTTC
CASSLGGRAGGLLETQYF
>TRBJ1-4|TRBV29-1|NA|NA
TGCAGCGTTGGGGGGCTCGGTAATGAAAAACTGTTTTTT
CSVGGLGNEKLFF
>TRBJ1-2|TRBV5-6|NA|NA
TGTGCCAGCAGCTTGGGGGAGGTACTCTATGGCTACACCTTC
CASSLGEVLYGYTF
>TRBJ1-1|TRBV6-5|NA|NA
TGTGCCAGCACCCGTTGGGGGACCCCCAACACTGAAGCTTTCTTT
CASTRWGTPNTEAFF
>TRBJ2-5|TRBV7-3|NA|NA
TGTGCCAGCAGCTTCAGGAGCCTCGAATACCAGCTCCGGGAGACCCAGTACTTC
CASSFRSLEYQLRETQYF
>TRBJ2-7|TRBV6-5|NA|once
TGTGCCAGCATTACAGAGACATACGAGCAGTACTTC
CASITETYEQYF
>TRBJ2-5|TRBV5-8|NA|once
TGTGCCAGCAGCTTAGGGTTAAGCGAGACCCAGTACTTC
CASSLGLSETQYF
>TRBJ1-3|TRBV5-6|NA|many
TGTGCCAGCAGCAATCGTCCAGGTGGAAACACCATATATTTT
CASSNRPGGNTIYF
>TRBJ1-1|TRBV12-3/TRBV12-4|NA|NA
TGTGCCAGCAGTTTGACGACGCCCGGGGGAGCTTTCTTT
CASSLTTPGGAFF
>TRBJ2-7|TRBV5-7|TRBD1|NA
TGTGCCAGCAGCTGGATTGGACAGGTTCCCCACGAGCAGTACTTC
CASSWIGQVPHEQYF
>TRBJ2-5|TRBV5-6|NA|once
TGTGCCAGCAGCTTCGGGGGACTGCGAGGAGAGACCCAGTACTTC
CASSFGGLRGETQYF